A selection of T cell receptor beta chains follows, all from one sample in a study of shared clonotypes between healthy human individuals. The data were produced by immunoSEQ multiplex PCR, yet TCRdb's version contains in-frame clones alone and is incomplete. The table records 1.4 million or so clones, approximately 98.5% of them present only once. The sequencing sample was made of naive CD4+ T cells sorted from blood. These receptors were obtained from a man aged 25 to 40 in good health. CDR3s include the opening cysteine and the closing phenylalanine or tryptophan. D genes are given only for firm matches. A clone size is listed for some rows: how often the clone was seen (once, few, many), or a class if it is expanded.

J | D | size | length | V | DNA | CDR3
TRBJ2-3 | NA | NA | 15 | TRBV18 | TGTGCCAGCTCACCGGACGGAGCCGTCACAGATACGCAGTATTTT | CASSPDGAVTDTQYF
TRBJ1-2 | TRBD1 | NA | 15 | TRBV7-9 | TGTGCCAGCAGCATACGGACAGGGGATGGCTATGGCTACACCTTC | CASSIRTGDGYGYTF
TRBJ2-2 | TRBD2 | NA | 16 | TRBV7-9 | TGTGCCAGCAGCCTCGGGACTAGCGGGATCACCGGGGAGCTGTTTTTT | CASSLGTSGITGELFF
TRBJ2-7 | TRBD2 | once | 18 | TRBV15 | TGTGCCACCAGCAGAGAAGGGCTAGCGGGAGGGCCCTCCTACGAGCAGTACTTC | CATSREGLAGGPSYEQYF
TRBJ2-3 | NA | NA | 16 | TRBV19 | TGTGCCAGTAGTAGGCGCCATAACAGGGACACAGATACGCAGTATTTT | CASSRRHNRDTDTQYF
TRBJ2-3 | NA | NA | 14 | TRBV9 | TGTGCCAGCAGCGTACGGCCTAGCACAGATACGCAGTATTTT | CASSVRPSTDTQYF
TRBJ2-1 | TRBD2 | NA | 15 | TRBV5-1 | TGCGCCAGCAGCTTGGATGGCGGGAGTTTAAATGAGCAGTTCTTC | CASSLDGGSLNEQFF
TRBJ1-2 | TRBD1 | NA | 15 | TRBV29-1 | TGCAGCGTTGAGGCAGGGGGCATTGGGTACTATGGCTACACCTTC | CSVEAGGIGYYGYTF
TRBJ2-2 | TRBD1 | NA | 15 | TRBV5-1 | TGCGCCAGTCAACCTTCAGGGGGCATGGCCGGGGAGCTGTTTTTT | CASQPSGGMAGELFF
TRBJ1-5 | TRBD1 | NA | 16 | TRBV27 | TGTGCCAGCAGTACAACGGGACAGGGGGCTAATCAGCCCCAGCATTTT | CASSTTGQGANQPQHF
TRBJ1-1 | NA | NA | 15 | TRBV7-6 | TGTGCCAGCAGCGTTGACAGTTTAATGAACACTGAAGCTTTCTTT | CASSVDSLMNTEAFF
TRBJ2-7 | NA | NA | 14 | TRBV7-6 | TGTGCCAGCAGCTTAGGAGGGACTCCCAAAGAGCAGTACTTC | CASSLGGTPKEQYF
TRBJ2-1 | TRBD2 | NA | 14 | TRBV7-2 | TGTGCCAGCAGCTTGGTTTCAGCGGGGAATGAGCAGTTCTTC | CASSLVSAGNEQFF
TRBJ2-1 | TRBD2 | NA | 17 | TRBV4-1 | TGCGCCAGCAGCAAATCGGGACTAGCGGGAGGGCCGGTTGAGCAGTTCTTC | CASSKSGLAGGPVEQFF
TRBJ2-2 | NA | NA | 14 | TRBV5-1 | TGCGCCAGCAGCCAATACCGAGGGACCGGGGAGCTGTTTTTT | CASSQYRGTGELFF
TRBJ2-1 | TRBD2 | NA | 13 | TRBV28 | TGTGCCAGCACCCCATCGGGAGGCAATGAGCAGTTCTTC | CASTPSGGNEQFF
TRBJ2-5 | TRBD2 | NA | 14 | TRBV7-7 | TGTGCTAGCAGCCCTAGCCTAGCGGAAGAGACCCAGTACTTC | CASSPSLAEETQYF
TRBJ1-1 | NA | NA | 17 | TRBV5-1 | TGCGCCAGCAGCTTGGGAGGACTGGGGGCGAGAAACACTGAAGCTTTCTTT | CASSLGGLGARNTEAFF
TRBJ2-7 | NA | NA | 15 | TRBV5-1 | TGCGCCAGCAGACCAACAGGGATCCGCGGGAACGAGCAGTACTTC | CASRPTGIRGNEQYF
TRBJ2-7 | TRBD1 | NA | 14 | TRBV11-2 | TGTGCCAGCAGCTTACGGGACAGCTCCTACGAGCAGTACTTC | CASSLRDSSYEQYF
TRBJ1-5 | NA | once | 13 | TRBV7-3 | TGTGCCAGCAGTCGGGGGGCAGGTCAGCCCCAGCATTTT | CASSRGAGQPQHF
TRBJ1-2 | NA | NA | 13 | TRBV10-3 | TGTGCCTCAGGACCCGGGGCCAACTATGGCTACACCTTC | CASGPGANYGYTF
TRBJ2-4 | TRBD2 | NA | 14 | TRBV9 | TGTGCCAGCAGTGAACAGGGACTAGCGGGCATTCAGTACTTC | CASSEQGLAGIQYF